The clone carrying this T cell receptor beta chain has a handful of counts. Its antigen is not known. CDR1 and CDR2 (germline): SEHNR, FQNEAQ (reference sequence). V was clipped by 4 bases and J by 8 bases, with 14 bases between them. The CDR3 contains 13 residues. This sample is part of a study of T-cell memory formation after mild COVID-19. Overall study: The TCR clusters were mostly specific to one donor. General study points: Later expanders leaned toward CD4+, whereas clones contracting from day 15 to 85 were balanced CD4/CD8.

TCRdb reanalysed the 5' RACE reads using MiXCR and keeps one entry per CDR3 protein. The sample gives 250,000 to 400,000 distinct CDR3 sequences, 14% of which show up once; roughly 23% is in the top ten. This receptor was obtained from a young man who had mild COVID-19 (a few samples of this study predate the infection). Cell type and time point are not known. Sample: PBMCs or a T cell subset sorted from them (not recorded which). The rearrangement links TRBV7-9 to TRBJ1-2; possible D gene TRBD1, 5 bases. CDR3 sequence: CASSSGLREGYTF. DNA of the CDR3: TGTGCCAGCAGCTCGGGACTACGGGAAGGCTACACCTTC.